This TCR beta chain was retrieved from a study of blood T cells in healthy people across ages (dated by TCRdb to about 2015). A note on the overall study: Template switching captured roughly one uniquely barcoded TCR beta cDNA molecule per two T cells in model experiments. Four age groups were formed from the donors: young (average about 17 years), middle-aged (approximately 39), aged (about 62) and long-lived (about 75). Two additional independent replicas of 1 million unique cDNA reads from the same blood draw were analyzed for two donors (one aged 18 to 30 and one aged 80 or older). The study measured age-related changes in TCR beta repertoire diversity using deep sequencing normalized with unique cDNA molecular identifiers. To avoid experimental bias, donors of different ages were distributed randomly across sequencing lanes.

This clonotype was found a few times. The antigen this receptor binds is unknown. Qualities for individual bases were not recorded, and no much larger clone is one base off. The approximately 39 donors, aged about 6 to 95 years, were systemically healthy Caucasian individuals from Russia. Approximately 9.7 milliliters of peripheral blood were drawn from each donor into EDTA-treated Vacutainer tubes. Ficoll-Paque density-gradient centrifugation was used to isolate PBMCs, with at least 7 million obtained per sample. Total RNA was extracted from PBMCs with Trizol reagent, with at least 5.5 micrograms obtained per sample. Naive CD45RAhigh/CD27high T cell percentages were measured by flow cytometry on a PBMC aliquot from every donor. General conclusions and limits of the study: Observed TCR beta diversity per million T cells fell roughly linearly with age, and a significant reduction was already apparent by age roughly 41. The long-lived group showed more naive CD4+ T cells, fewer expanded clones and increased TCR diversity than the aged group, suggesting age selection. Because the CMV infection status of the donors was unknown, age-related changes in expanded clonotypes may potentially have been confounded. Total diversity estimates from one million sequenced T cells were considered lower bounds and underestimates. Because profiling used bulk unsorted PBMCs, naive and antigen-experienced compartments could not be compared conclusively. A strong correlation was found between observed TCR beta diversity and the percentage of naive T cells measured by flow cytometry.

The protocol used for the library was 5' RACE. Sequencer: Illumina HiSeq 2500. A second PCR of 7 to 11 cycles was performed with a sample-barcoded 5' primer and a J-beta primer mix. Each TCR beta cDNA molecule received a unique molecular identifier from a template-switch 5' adaptor carrying 12 random nucleotides. Each sample yielded at least 2.5 million CDR3-containing paired-end reads. First-strand cDNA synthesis was performed from all RNA using the Mint cDNA synthesis kit, with priming by a TRBC-specific oligonucleotide. All cDNA was treated with uracil-DNA glycosylase and then went through a first 18-cycle PCR with the universal primers M1SS and BC2_uni_R. Regarding the original processing steps: For normalization, 1 million high-quality reads, each with a distinct molecular identifier, were randomly selected from each sample. Instead of being binned into consensus sequences, reads with shared molecular identifiers were discarded. MiTCR, with a Q25 quality threshold and the strictest error-elimination algorithm, was used for CDR3 identification, clonotype clustering and error correction. A nonparametric unseen species model using Euler transformation provided a lower-bound estimate of total TCR beta diversity. In TCRdb, the public reads were trimmed at Q25 with fastp and aligned with MiXCR, with productive beta chains retained. Rows merge per CDR3 protein into single entries with the most common DNA and genes. The V and J calls and clone size are TCRdb's, not the authors'. Counted in this sample were roughly 1.7 million distinct CDR3 sequences; about 31% of them appeared once. The top ten clonotypes cover around 10% of the sample.

The CDR3 numbers 16 residues from cysteine through phenylalanine. Kept here is only the CDR3 DNA, which spans 48 bases and is read in frame from base 1. The trim is 1 base for V and 3 bases for J, with a gap of 15 bases between the germline ends. The CDR1 and CDR2 encoded by the germline V gene are SGHTA and FQGNSA. Sequencing input: blood. The clonotype comes from a woman aged 25 to 45 in good health. The sequence links TRBV7-2 to TRBJ1-1; perhaps TRBD1 is the D gene, with 6 bases matching. CDR3 reads: CASSLETGGMHTEAFF. The base sequence is TGTGCCAGCAGCTTAGAGACAGGCGGGATGCACACTGAAGCTTTCTTT. Reference TRBV7-2 and TRBJ1-1 proteins supply the regions before and after the CDR3; the full variable domain is: GAGVSQSPSNKVTEKGKDVELRCDPISGHTALYWYRQSLGQGLEFLIYFQGNSAPDKSGLPSDRFSAERTGGSVSTLTIQRTQQEDSAVYLCASSLETGGMHTEAFFGQGTRLTVV.